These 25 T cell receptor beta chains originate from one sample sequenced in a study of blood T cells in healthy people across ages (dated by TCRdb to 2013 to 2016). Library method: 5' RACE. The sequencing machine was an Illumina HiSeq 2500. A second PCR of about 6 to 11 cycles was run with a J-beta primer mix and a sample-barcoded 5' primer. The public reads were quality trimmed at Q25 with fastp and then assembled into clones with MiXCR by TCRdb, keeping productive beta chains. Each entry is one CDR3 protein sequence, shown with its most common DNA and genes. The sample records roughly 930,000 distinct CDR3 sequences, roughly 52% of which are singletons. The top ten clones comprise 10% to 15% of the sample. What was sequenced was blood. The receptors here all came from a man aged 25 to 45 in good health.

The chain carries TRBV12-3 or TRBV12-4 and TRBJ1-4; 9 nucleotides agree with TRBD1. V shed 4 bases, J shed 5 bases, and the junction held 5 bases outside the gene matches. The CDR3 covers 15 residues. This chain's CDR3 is CASSYGDRENEKLFF. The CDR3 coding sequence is TGTGCCAGCAGTTACGGGGACAGGGAAAATGAAAAACTGTTTTTT.

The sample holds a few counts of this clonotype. The CDR3 protein is CASSSLTGRNEQFF. DNA for the CDR3: TGTGCCAGCAGTTCCCTGACAGGGCGAAATGAGCAGTTCTTC. The chain joins TRBV6-5 to TRBJ2-1; TRBD1 matches at 7 bases. Germline assignment: CDR1 MNHEY and CDR2 SVGAGI. V shed 4 bases, J shed 7 bases, and the junction held 7 bases outside the gene matches. The CDR3 covers 14 residues.

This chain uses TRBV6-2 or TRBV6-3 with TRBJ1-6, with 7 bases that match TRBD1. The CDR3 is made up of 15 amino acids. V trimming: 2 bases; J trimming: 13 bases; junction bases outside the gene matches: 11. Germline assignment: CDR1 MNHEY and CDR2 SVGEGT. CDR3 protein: CASSYRGTGVSPLHF. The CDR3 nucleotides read TGTGCCAGCAGTTACCGGGGAACAGGGGTATCTCCCCTCCACTTT.

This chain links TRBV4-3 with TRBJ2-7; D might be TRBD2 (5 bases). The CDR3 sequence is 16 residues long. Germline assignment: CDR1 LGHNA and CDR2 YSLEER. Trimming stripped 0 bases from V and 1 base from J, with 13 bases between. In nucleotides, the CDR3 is TGCGCCAGCAGCCAAGATTCGGGAAGCTATTCCTACGAGCAGTACTTC. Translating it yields CASSQDSGSYSYEQYF.

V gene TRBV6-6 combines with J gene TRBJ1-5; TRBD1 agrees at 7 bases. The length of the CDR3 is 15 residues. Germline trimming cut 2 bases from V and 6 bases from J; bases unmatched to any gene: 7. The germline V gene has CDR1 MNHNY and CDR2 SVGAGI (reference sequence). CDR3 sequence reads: CASSYGQGGGQPQHF. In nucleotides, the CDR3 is TGTGCCAGCAGTTACGGGCAGGGGGGAGGTCAGCCCCAGCATTTT.

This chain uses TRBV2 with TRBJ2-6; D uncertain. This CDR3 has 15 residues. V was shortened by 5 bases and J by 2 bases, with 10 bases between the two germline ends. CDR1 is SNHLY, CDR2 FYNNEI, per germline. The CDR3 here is CASSPTNPGANVLTF. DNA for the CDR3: TGTGCCAGCAGTCCCACCAACCCTGGGGCCAACGTCCTGACTTTC.

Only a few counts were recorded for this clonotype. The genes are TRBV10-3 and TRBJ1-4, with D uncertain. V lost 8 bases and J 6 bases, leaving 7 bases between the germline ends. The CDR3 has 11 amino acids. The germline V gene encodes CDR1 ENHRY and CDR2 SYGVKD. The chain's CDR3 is CAISVDEKLFF. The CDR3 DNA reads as TGTGCCATCTCGGTTGATGAAAAACTGTTTTTT.

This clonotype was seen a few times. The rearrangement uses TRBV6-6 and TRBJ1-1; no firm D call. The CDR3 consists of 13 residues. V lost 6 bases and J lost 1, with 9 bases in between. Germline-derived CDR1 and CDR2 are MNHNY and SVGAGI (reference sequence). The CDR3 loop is CASSRKENTEAFF. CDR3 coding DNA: TGTGCCAGCAGCCGGAAAGAGAACACTGAAGCTTTCTTT.

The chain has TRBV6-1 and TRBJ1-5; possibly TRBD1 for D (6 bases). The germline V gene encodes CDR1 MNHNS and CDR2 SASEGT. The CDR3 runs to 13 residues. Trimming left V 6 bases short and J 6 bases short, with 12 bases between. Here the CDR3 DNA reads TGTGCCAGCAGGGGGGACACGGGTCAGCCCCAGCATTTT. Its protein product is CASRGDTGQPQHF.

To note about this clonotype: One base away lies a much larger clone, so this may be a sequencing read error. The CDR3 nucleotides read TGTGCCAGCAGCTTACCGGGACTAGCGGGGACGCGGCTTGAGTTCTTC. It codes for CASSLPGLAGTRLEFF. The J gene is TRBJ2-1, the V gene TRBV7-2; 13 bases are a match to TRBD2. Germline lookup yields CDR1 SGHTA and CDR2 FQGNSA. The CDR3 extends over 16 amino acids. J gave up 14 bases and V 2 bases, and 12 bases lay outside the gene matches.

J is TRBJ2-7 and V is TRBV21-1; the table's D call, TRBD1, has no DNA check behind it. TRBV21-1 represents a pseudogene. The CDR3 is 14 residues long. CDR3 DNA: TGTGCCAGCAGCTCCCGACTGGGCTCCTACGAGCAGTACTTC. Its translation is CASSSRLGSYEQYF.

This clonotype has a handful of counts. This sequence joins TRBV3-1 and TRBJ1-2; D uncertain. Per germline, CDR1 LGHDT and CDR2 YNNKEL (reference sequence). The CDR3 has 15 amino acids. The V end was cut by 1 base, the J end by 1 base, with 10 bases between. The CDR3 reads CASSQVVTVNYGYTF. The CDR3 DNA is TGTGCCAGCAGCCAAGTCGTTACAGTTAACTATGGCTACACCTTC. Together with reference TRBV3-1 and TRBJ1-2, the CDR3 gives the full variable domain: DTAVSQTPKYLVTQMGNDKSIKCEQNLGHDTMYWYKQDSKKFLKIMFSYNNKELIINETVPNRFSPKSPDKAHLNLHINSLELGDSAVYFCASSQVVTVNYGYTFGSGTRLTVV.

In nucleotides, the CDR3 is TGTGCCAGCAGTTCCGGTGGGGCGAGGGCAGATACGCAGTATTTT. Amino acids: CASSSGGARADTQYF. This chain uses TRBV28 with TRBJ2-3; the D call may be TRBD1 or TRBD2 (5 bases each). The germline V and J ends were trimmed by 4 bases and 4 bases, with 15 bases remaining between them. Germline V gene sequence: CDR1 MDHEN, CDR2 SYDVKM. This CDR3 has 15 residues. The full variable domain, in which reference TRBV28 and TRBJ2-3 provide the parts outside the CDR3, is DVKVTQSSRYLVKRTGEKVFLECVQDMDHENMFWYRQDPGLGLRLIYFSYDVKMKEKGDIPEGYSVSREKKERFSLILESASTNQTSMYLCASSSGGARADTQYFGPGTRLTVL.

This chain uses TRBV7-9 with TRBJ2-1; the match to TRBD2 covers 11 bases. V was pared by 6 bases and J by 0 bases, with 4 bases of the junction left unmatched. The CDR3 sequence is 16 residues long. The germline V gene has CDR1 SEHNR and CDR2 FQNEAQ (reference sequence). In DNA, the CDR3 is TGTGCCAGCAGTCGACTAGCGGGGAGCTCCTACAATGAGCAGTTCTTC. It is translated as CASSRLAGSSYNEQFF.

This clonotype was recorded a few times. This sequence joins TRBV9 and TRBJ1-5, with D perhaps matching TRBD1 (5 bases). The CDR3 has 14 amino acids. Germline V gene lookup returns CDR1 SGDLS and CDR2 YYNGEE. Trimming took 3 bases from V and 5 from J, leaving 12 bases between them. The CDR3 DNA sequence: TGTGCCAGCAGCGCCCAGGGATGGGATCAGCCCCAGCATTTT. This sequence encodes CASSAQGWDQPQHF.

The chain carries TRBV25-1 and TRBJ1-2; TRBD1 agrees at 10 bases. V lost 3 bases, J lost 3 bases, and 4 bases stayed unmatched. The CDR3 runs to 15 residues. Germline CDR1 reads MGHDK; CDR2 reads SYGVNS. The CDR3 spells CASSDVGQGDYGYTF. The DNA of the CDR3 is TGTGCCAGCAGTGATGTAGGACAGGGGGACTATGGCTACACCTTC.

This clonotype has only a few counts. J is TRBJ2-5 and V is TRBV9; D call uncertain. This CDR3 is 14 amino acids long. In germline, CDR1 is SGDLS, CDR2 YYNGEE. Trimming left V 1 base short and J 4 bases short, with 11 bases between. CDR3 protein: CASSVISWSETQYF. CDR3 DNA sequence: TGTGCCAGCAGCGTAATCTCGTGGTCAGAGACCCAGTACTTC.

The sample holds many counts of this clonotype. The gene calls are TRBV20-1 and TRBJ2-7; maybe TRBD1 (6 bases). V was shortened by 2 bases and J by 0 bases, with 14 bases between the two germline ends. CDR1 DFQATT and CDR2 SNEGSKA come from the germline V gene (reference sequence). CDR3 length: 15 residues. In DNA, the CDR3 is TGCAGTGCTAGAATGGTTTTGGGGGCCTCCTACGAGCAGTACTTC. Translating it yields CSARMVLGASYEQYF.

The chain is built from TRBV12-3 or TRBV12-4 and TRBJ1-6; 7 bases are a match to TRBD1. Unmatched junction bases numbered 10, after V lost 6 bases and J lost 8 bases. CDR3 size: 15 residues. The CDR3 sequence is CASSSHRGPDSPLHF. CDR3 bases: TGTGCCAGCAGCAGCCACAGGGGCCCGGATTCACCCCTCCACTTT.

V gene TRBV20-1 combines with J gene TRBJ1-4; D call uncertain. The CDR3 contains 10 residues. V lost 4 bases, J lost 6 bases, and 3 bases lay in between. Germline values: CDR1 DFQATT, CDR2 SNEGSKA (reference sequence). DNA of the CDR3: TGCAGTGCTAAAGATGAAAAACTGTTTTTT. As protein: CSAKDEKLFF.

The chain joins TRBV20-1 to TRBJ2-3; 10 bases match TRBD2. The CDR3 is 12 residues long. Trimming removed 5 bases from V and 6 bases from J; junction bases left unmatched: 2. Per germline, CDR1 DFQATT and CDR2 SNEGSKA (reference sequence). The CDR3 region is CSALAGADTQYF. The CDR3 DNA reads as TGCAGTGCTCTAGCGGGGGCGGATACGCAGTATTTT.

Written as DNA, the CDR3 is TGTGCCAGCACCATTTTTGGACAGGGGGCAAATGAGCAGTTCTTC. It is translated as CASTIFGQGANEQFF. The V and J genes are TRBV7-2 and TRBJ2-1; the match to TRBD1 covers 11 bases. Germline assignment: CDR1 SGHTA and CDR2 FQGNSA. The CDR3 has 15 residues. V trimming: 7 bases; J trimming: 7 bases; junction bases outside the gene matches: 9.

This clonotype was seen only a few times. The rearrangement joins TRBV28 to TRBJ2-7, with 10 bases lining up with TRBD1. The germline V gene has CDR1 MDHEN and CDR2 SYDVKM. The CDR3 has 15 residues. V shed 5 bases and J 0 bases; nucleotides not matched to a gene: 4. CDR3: CASSPRDRGSYEQYF. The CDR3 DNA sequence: TGTGCCAGCAGTCCCCGGGACAGGGGCTCCTACGAGCAGTACTTC.

CDR3 region: CASGTRAVTNYGYTF. CDR3 bases: TGTGCCAGCGGCACACGAGCAGTTACTAACTATGGCTACACCTTC. The gene calls are TRBV27 and TRBJ1-2, with D unresolved. V lost 8 bases and J lost 0, with 16 bases in between. This CDR3 is 15 amino acids long. Looked up from germline, CDR1 is MNHEY and CDR2 is SMNVEV (reference sequence).

This CDR3 reads CASKRKGGGSISYEQYF. CDR3 in DNA: TGTGCCAGCAAACGGAAGGGTGGGGGCTCGATTTCCTACGAGCAGTACTTC. The chain couples TRBV25-1 to TRBJ2-5; TRBD1 might be the D (6 bases). Gene TRBJ2-7 matches the end of the DNA better, so the J call may be wrong. Germline loops: CDR1 MGHDK, CDR2 SYGVNS. CDR3 length equals 17 residues.